The source of this T cell receptor (beta chain) is a study of T cell responses to AZD1222 COVID-19 vaccine. A remark on this clone: Its antigen is unknown.

Study-level results: Spike-spanning, vaccine-associated CD4 TCRs were dominant at 160-218 and 743-854. Of spike-specific TCRs, nearly half reportedly target regions left unmutated in variants. All repertoire sampling was performed exclusively after the peak T cell response.

Generated by immunoSEQ multiplex PCR, the TCRdb table keeps only in-frame clones and is missing some. The sample has fewer than 130,000 clones, just under 95% seen once. V lost 4 bases and J lost 5; bases outside the gene matches: 5. Germline values: CDR1 SGHRS, CDR2 YFSETQ. The length of the CDR3 is 15 residues. This chain joins TRBV5-1 and TRBJ2-3, with 12 bases aligning to TRBD2. The input for sequencing was peripheral blood, taken 28 days after the second AZD1222 dose. The receptor comes from an adult who received the AZD1222 COVID-19 vaccine. CDR3 in amino acids: CASSTTSGGIDTQYF. The DNA of the CDR3 is TGCGCCAGCAGCACGACTAGCGGGGGTATAGATACGCAGTATTTT.